A single sample is the source of the 4 T cell receptor beta chains below, sequenced in a study of cytomegalovirus exposure and HLA in healthy donors. With 60 Vbeta and 13 Jbeta primers, the PCR was carried out. The method was immunoSEQ multiplex PCR; TCRdb's version includes in-frame clones alone and lacks a portion of them. The sample has about 160,000 clones, 60% to 85% seen once. The sequencing sample was made of PBMCs. These receptors originate from a woman in her fifties or sixties in good health and CMV-seropositive.

V gene TRBV19 combines with J gene TRBJ1-5; D possibly corresponds to TRBD1 (5 bases). V lost 3 bases and J 0 bases, leaving 18 bases between the germline ends. Looked up from germline, CDR1 is LNHDA and CDR2 is SQIVND (reference sequence). CDR3 length: 18 amino acids. The CDR3 spells CASSIPGGSGYSNQPQHF. DNA of the CDR3: TGTGCCAGTAGTATTCCCGGGGGTTCAGGTTATAGCAATCAGCCCCAGCATTTT.

The CDR3 DNA follows: TGTGCCAGCAGCGTAGCGGGACAGAGTCATTCACCCCTCCACTTT. This encodes CASSVAGQSHSPLHF. This rearrangement joins TRBV9 to TRBJ1-6, with 7 bases that match TRBD1. Germline CDR1 SGDLS, CDR2 YYNGEE. There are 15 residues in the CDR3. Trimming cost V 0 bases and J 8 bases; bases outside gene matches: 5.

This clone has more than one count but fewer than ten. The chain links TRBV6-1 to TRBJ2-7; D unresolved. The CDR3 has 11 amino acids. Between the trimmed V and J ends, which lost 6 bases and 7 bases, there was a span of 10 bases. Germline V gene lookup returns CDR1 MNHNS and CDR2 SASEGT. CDR3 protein: CASRVNWEQYF. In DNA form, the CDR3 reads TGTGCCAGCAGAGTGAACTGGGAGCAGTACTTC.

The rearrangement uses TRBV6-5 and TRBJ1-1; 8 bases are shared with TRBD1. Germline V gene sequence: CDR1 MNHEY, CDR2 SVGAGI. J lost 4 bases, V lost 4 bases, and 5 bases had no gene match. This CDR3 comprises 14 residues. The CDR3 sequence is CASSWTGPGTEAFF. CDR3 nucleotide sequence: TGTGCCAGCAGTTGGACAGGGCCTGGCACTGAAGCTTTCTTT.